This T cell receptor (beta chain) was recorded in a study of regulatory T cells. Study-level findings and limits: Regulatory T cells showed the strongest V-J pair restriction and V/J gene skewing among patient repertoires. Hydrophobic residues at CDR3 positions 6 and 7 were enriched in conventional CD4+ T cells of CD3G-deficient patients.

Autoimmunity was present in every CD3G-deficient patient, worse in two. Patients, 2 to 39 years old, had expanded memory T-cell proportions. Regulatory (CD25-high CD127-low) and conventional (CD25-low CD127-high) CD4+ T cells were sorted separately. The PCR used 52 TRBV and 13 TRBJ primers. The table came from immunoSEQ multiplex PCR; TCRdb's copy has only in-frame clones and leaves some out. The table records 30,000 to 40,000 clones, approximately 91% of them present only once. Regarding this clone: The antigen remains unidentified.

The germline CDR1 and CDR2 sequences are MDHEN and SYDVKM. Germline trimming cut 6 bases from V and 6 bases from J; bases unmatched to any gene: 10. The CDR3 contains 14 residues. This rearrangement joins TRBV28 to TRBJ1-2; 7 bases align to TRBD1. This clonotype was obtained from a person aged 18 to 30 with CD3G deficiency. Sequencing input: conventional CD4+ T cells sorted from blood. The DNA for the CDR3 is TGTGCCAGCAGACCCCCAGGGGGTGGGGATGGCTACACCTTC. This encodes CASRPPGGGDGYTF.